This T cell receptor beta chain originates from a study of Ad26.COV2.S vaccination and SARS-CoV-2 variants. This CDR3 has 16 residues. V was pared by 4 bases and J by 6 bases, with 3 bases of the junction left unmatched. Germline CDR1 LGHNA, CDR2 YSLEER. Described treatment: 15 to 20 received Ad26.COV2.S at low or high dose, single or two shots; 5 received placebo; per-sample allocation not given. Specimens were obtained on day 63 following the first vaccine or placebo injection. Repertoires were generated with immunoSEQ multiplex PCR, while TCRdb's copy carries only in-frame clones and drops some. The table shows some 420,000 clones, with 88% occurring only once.

Sequences were derived from peripheral blood, sampled in a trial of Ad26.COV2.S vaccine versus placebo. The chain couples TRBV4-3 to TRBJ2-2; 15 bases line up with TRBD2. The source is a person between 18 and 59 years old who received the Ad26.COV2.S COVID-19 vaccine or a placebo. The CDR3 region is CASSPGLAGGSGELFF. The DNA of the CDR3 is TGCGCCAGCAGCCCGGGACTAGCGGGGGGTTCCGGGGAGCTGTTTTTT.